This T cell receptor (beta chain) was profiled in a study of shared clonotypes between healthy human individuals. Whole-study results and caveats: Roughly 5% of naive CD4 clonotypes were common to several donors. What limited the represented genetic and exposure-history diversity was the small number of donors.

This CDR3 comprises 12 residues. Per the germline V gene, CDR1 is GTSNPN and CDR2 is SVGIG (reference sequence). The V and J ends lost 2 bases and 4 bases respectively, with 5 bases between them. Comments on this clone: Antigen specificity is unknown. Other DNA variants within this sample encode the same CDR3.

Per the original methods: For the immunoSEQ data, sequences were junction-only without quality scores, so filtering differed. Some clones are missing from TCRdb's copy, which holds only in-frame ones; the method was immunoSEQ multiplex PCR. For V, J and clone size, that table is used; D and trimming come from the DNA. The sample has some 2.4 million clones; over 85% are singletons. In the CD4+ fraction, cells were divided into CD45RA+ naive and CD45RA-negative memory subsets. Sequenced material: naive CD4+ T cells from PBMCs. Subset specified: CD45RA+ positively selected. The receptor was derived from a man aged 18 to 29 in good health. Some clones in this sample may be carry-over from other donors' samples. The chain joins TRBV30 to TRBJ2-2, with a tentative D call TRBD1 (5 bases). CDR3 DNA sequence: TGTGCCTGGAGTAGGGGCACCGGGGAGCTGTTTTTT. This encodes CAWSRGTGELFF.